Reported below is one TCR beta chain. What this receptor recognizes is not known. The record has no base qualities; no much larger clone is one base away. The data originate from a study of a mutant IDH1 vaccine in newly diagnosed glioma (dated by TCRdb to about 2021). For the wider study: Of the approximately 33 treated patients, roughly 60% were male and approximately 38% were female, and a mean age of roughly 37 years was recorded. Prior to enrollment, standard therapy consisting of radiotherapy alone, temozolomide alone, or radiochemotherapy with temozolomide had been administered to patients, with the combination being received by most patients. Peripheral blood samples were drawn at six visits, namely V03 (baseline), V05, V07, V10, V12 and V13. Longitudinal TCRB deep sequencing was done for 25 treated patients, wherever samples were available for exploratory analyses. What the authors observed across the whole study: It was noted by the authors that analyses of patient blood samples could not be reproduced owing to sample limitations. Across multiple MHC alleles, vaccine-induced immune responses were seen in approximately 93% of patients. Selection of PBMC samples for TCRB deep sequencing was based on availability. No apparent relationship was observed between pseudoprogression and alterations in the top peripheral T cell clonotypes detected by TCRB sequencing.

The sample's time point label, in plain terms: baseline, week 1 (first vaccination visit). The sample's treatment or condition, from its label and the paper: pre-vaccination baseline after standard-of-care therapy. Newly diagnosed WHO grade 3 or 4 IDH1-mutant astrocytomas showing loss of nuclear ATRX were present in the donors. The samples were drawn from NOA16, a multicentre, single-arm, open-label phase I trial in Germany that tested a mutant IDH1 peptide vaccine in humans for the first time. Visit V03 blood draws served as the baseline sample for immunogenicity testing. Genomic DNA for TCRB sequencing was isolated from EDTA blood with the DNeasy Blood and Tissue Kit. The CDR3 runs 16 residues from the cysteine to the phenylalanine. CDR3 DNA only is kept here, 48 bases in frame from base 1. V and J lose 4 bases and 0 bases, and a span of 11 bases separates them. According to the germline V gene, CDR1 reads SGHRS and CDR2 reads YFSETQ.

Receptor amplification or capture employed the immunoSEQ multiplex PCR assay. Rearranged TCR beta chain sequences were amplified with the hsTCRB Kit following the manufacturer's protocol. TCRB libraries were sequenced on an Illumina MiSeq. The paper's data handling went like this. The kit vendor's proprietary platform handled demultiplexing, trimming and gene mapping. The source is immuneACCESS, and TCRdb retained only in-frame sequences with V and J called. Part of the clones is not carried over; for the studies checked, unresolved V genes explain less than half of this, and the remainder is unexplained. V, J and clone size reflect that table, while D and trimming were determined from the DNA. Across this sample there are more than 50,000 clones, with around 85% seen only once. Around 2.9% of the sample rests with the top ten.

The TCR comes from a man in his thirties or forties with glioma. This chain is built from TRBV5-1 and TRBJ2-6; matching of 6 bases hints at TRBD1 as the D gene. Here the sequenced sample was PBMCs, taken from a glioma patient treated with radiotherapy, temozolomide or both. The CDR3 region: CASSPGHASGANVLTF. In nucleotides, the sequence is TGCGCCAGCAGCCCGGGACACGCCTCTGGGGCCAACGTCCTGACTTTC.